Here is one TCR beta chain with its context. Its target antigen remains unknown. Qualities for individual bases were not recorded, and no much larger clone is one base off. Reading the germline V gene (reference sequence) gives CDR1 MNHNY and CDR2 SVGAGI. V and J are trimmed by 5 bases and 7 bases, and the gene matches miss 8 bases of the junction. The CDR3 spans 14 residues, from the cysteine through the phenylalanine. Only the CDR3 part of the read is kept: 42 bases, read in frame from the first base. This sample was included in a study of T cell changes during pregnancy in multiple sclerosis (dated by TCRdb to the late 2010s). In terms of the full investigation: The study looked at changes in the T cell repertoire across pregnancy in women with multiple sclerosis.

The library was produced with the immunoSEQ multiplex PCR assay. TCRdb's version of the immuneACCESS table is confined to in-frame rearrangements and falls short of the full clone set. An unresolved V gene accounts for under half of the shortfall where checked; the remainder is of unknown origin. The sample table records about 60,000 clones; about 90% of these occur just once. Roughly 0.7% of the sample is taken by the ten largest. The source was CD4+ T cells from peripheral blood mononuclear cells, collected in the first trimester of pregnancy. The sequence links TRBV6-6 to TRBJ1-2, with 9 bases aligning to TRBD1. The receptor was isolated from a female donor with multiple sclerosis, enrolled in a pregnancy study. The CDR3 loop reads CASSTMGQGFGYTF. The sequenced DNA is TGTGCCAGCAGTACTATGGGACAGGGCTTTGGCTACACCTTC.